The 30 T cell receptor beta chains listed next were all sequenced from one sample in a study of blood T cell repertoires in COVID-19. The protocol was immunoSEQ multiplex PCR, while the TCRdb copy is restricted to in-frame clones and leaves out a portion. The sample lists 70,000 to 95,000 clones; about 92% were seen once. The specimen was peripheral blood. The receptors shown here come from a woman aged 55 to 70 with active COVID-19.

V is TRBV2 and J is TRBJ1-4; 8 nucleotides align to TRBD1. The CDR3 consists of 15 residues. J gave up 1 base and V 4 bases, and 2 bases lay outside the gene matches. The germline gives CDR1 SNHLY, CDR2 FYNNEI. The CDR3 DNA reads as TGTGCCAGCAGTGGACAGGGGTTAACTAATGAAAAACTGTTTTTT. Translating gives CASSGQGLTNEKLFF.

The V and J genes are TRBV29-1 and TRBJ1-3; D not resolved. With 4 bases removed from V and 0 bases from J, the gap between germline ends came to 13 bases. Looked up from germline, CDR1 is SQVTM and CDR2 is ANQGSEA. The length of the CDR3 is 15 residues. This CDR3 is CSVVRQDSSGNTIYF. The CDR3 DNA sequence: TGCAGCGTTGTGCGTCAGGACTCCTCTGGAAACACCATATATTTT.

The chain combines TRBV4-3 with TRBJ2-3; 13 bases agree with TRBD2. CDR1 is LGHNA, CDR2 YSLEER, per germline. This CDR3 has 17 amino acids. The V and J ends lost 3 bases and 3 bases, in that order; junction bases with no gene match: 6. The CDR3 loop reads CASSQMGLAGNTDTQYF. DNA of the CDR3: TGCGCCAGCAGCCAGATGGGACTAGCGGGGAATACAGATACGCAGTATTTT.

The chain has TRBV9 and TRBJ2-3; no firm D call. There are 14 residues in the CDR3. Trimming stripped 0 bases from V and 0 bases from J, with 5 bases between. CDR1 SGDLS and CDR2 YYNGEE come from the germline V gene. The CDR3 DNA sequence: TGTGCCAGCAGCGTAGCCGGTAGCACAGATACGCAGTATTTT. Translated, it gives CASSVAGSTDTQYF.

The chain combines TRBV4-3 with TRBJ1-4; TRBD1 agrees at 7 bases. V was pared by 2 bases and J by 3 bases, with 3 bases of the junction left unmatched. CDR3 length: 15 residues. Germline V gene lookup returns CDR1 LGHNA and CDR2 YSLEER. The CDR3: CASSQRTGPNEKLFF. The DNA of the CDR3 is TGCGCCAGCAGCCAACGGACAGGACCTAATGAAAAACTGTTTTTT.

The V call is TRBV6-5, the J call TRBJ1-5, with 7 bases lining up with TRBD1. Looked up from germline, CDR1 is MNHEY and CDR2 is SVGAGI. V was pared by 6 bases and J by 7 bases, with 9 bases of the junction left unmatched. The CDR3 sequence is 14 residues long. CDR3 in DNA: TGTGCCAGCAGGCGTACAGGGGCGGGGCAGCCCCAGCATTTT. It specifies CASRRTGAGQPQHF.

The rearrangement uses TRBV7-9 and TRBJ2-5; 10 bases are a match to TRBD1. This CDR3 is 18 amino acids long. CDR1 SEHNR and CDR2 FQNEAQ come from the germline V gene (reference sequence). The J segment lost 1 base and the V segment lost 5 bases, leaving 13 bases of the junction unmatched. Here the CDR3 DNA reads TGTGCCAGCAGCCTACGGGACAGGGGTCGTGGGACCCAAGAGACCCAGTACTTC. It is translated as CASSLRDRGRGTQETQYF.

The gene calls are TRBV14 and TRBJ2-5; the match to TRBD2 covers 15 bases. CDR1 and CDR2 (germline): SGHDN, FVKESK. The V gene end was trimmed by 4 bases and the J gene end by 5 bases; junction bases not matched to a gene: 5. This CDR3 has 16 amino acids. The CDR3: CASSLGLAGGQETQYF. The CDR3 bases are TGTGCCAGCAGCCTTGGACTAGCGGGGGGGCAGGAGACCCAGTACTTC.

This clone was seen just once. The rearrangement links TRBV2 to TRBJ1-1, with 8 bases fitting TRBD1. This CDR3 has 16 amino acids. The ends lost 3 bases at V and 11 bases at J; junction bases unmatched: 17. Per germline, CDR1 SNHLY and CDR2 FYNNEI. The CDR3 DNA reads TGTGCCAGCAGTGATTCAAGGACAGGGCGATTTCAAGGGGCTTTCTTT. It encodes CASSDSRTGRFQGAFF.

The chain joins TRBV28 to TRBJ1-1; D remains unclear. V shed 5 bases and J shed 1 base, with 17 bases lying between them. CDR3 length: 16 residues. Germline V gene lookup returns CDR1 MDHEN and CDR2 SYDVKM. The CDR3 is CASSPRLGSANTEAFF. For the CDR3, the DNA is TGTGCCAGCAGTCCCCGACTAGGATCGGCGAACACTGAAGCTTTCTTT.

The V call is TRBV28, the J call TRBJ2-6; D perhaps matches TRBD2 (5 bases). Trimming left V 6 bases short and J 0 bases short, with 15 bases between. Germline CDR1 MDHEN, CDR2 SYDVKM. The CDR3 contains 17 residues. CDR3 residues: CASSYGLTLSGANVLTF. CDR3 coding DNA: TGTGCCAGCAGCTACGGACTTACCCTCTCTGGGGCCAACGTCCTGACTTTC.

V is TRBV6-5 and J is TRBJ1-2; maybe TRBD1 (6 bases). The CDR3 loop spans 13 amino acids. The germline V gene has CDR1 MNHEY and CDR2 SVGAGI. V lost 3 bases, J lost 8 bases, and 13 bases lay in between. The CDR3 is CASSYSPGGGYTF. The CDR3 nucleotides are TGTGCCAGCAGTTATAGTCCGGGGGGCGGCTACACCTTC.

The V and J genes are TRBV6-5 and TRBJ1-1; tentative D call: TRBD1 (5 bases). There are 11 residues in the CDR3. Germline V gene lookup returns CDR1 MNHEY and CDR2 SVGAGI. Trimming cost V 8 bases and J 9 bases, with 13 bases left between them. This chain's CDR3 is CASHDSYQAFF. CDR3 DNA sequence: TGTGCCAGCCACGACAGTTACCAAGCTTTCTTT.

The V and J genes are TRBV3-1 (or the pseudogene TRBV3-2) and TRBJ2-7; TRBD2 aligns across 13 bases. V lost 5 bases and J lost 5; bases outside the gene matches: 9. The CDR3 runs to 16 residues. The V gene's germline CDR1 is LGHDT and CDR2 YNNKEL (reference sequence). In DNA form, the CDR3 reads TGTGCCAGCAGCGTTCCTACCGGGACTAGCGGGAACGAGCAGTACTTC. This sequence encodes CASSVPTGTSGNEQYF.

This chain connects TRBV2 to TRBJ1-5; 7 bases map to TRBD1. The V and J ends lost 4 bases and 7 bases, in that order; junction bases with no gene match: 10. In germline, CDR1 is SNHLY, CDR2 FYNNEI. The CDR3 length is 15 residues. CDR3 in DNA: TGTGCCAGCAGTGCAGGAGACAGGGCAAGACAGCCCCAGCATTTT. Translating gives CASSAGDRARQPQHF.

V is TRBV19 and J is TRBJ1-3, with D maybe TRBD1 (6 bases). Trimming took 6 bases from V and 0 from J, leaving 15 bases between them. The CDR3 spans 16 residues. In germline, CDR1 is LNHDA, CDR2 SQIVND (reference sequence). CDR3 nucleotide sequence: TGTGCCAGTAGCAAGGACAGCCGCTACTCTGGAAACACCATATATTTT. Its translation: CASSKDSRYSGNTIYF.

This sequence joins TRBV12-5 and TRBJ2-1, with D unresolved. CDR3 length: 12 residues. The germline V gene has CDR1 LGHNT and CDR2 FRNRAP. V dropped 6 bases and J dropped 2 bases, with 5 bases sitting between them. The CDR3 loop is CASGLTYNEQFF. The CDR3 DNA reads as TGTGCTAGTGGCCTTACCTACAATGAGCAGTTCTTC.

V usage is TRBV12-3 or TRBV12-4 and J usage is TRBJ2-5, with D hard to call. V was clipped by 1 base and J by 4 bases, with 7 bases between them. CDR3 length equals 13 residues. The CDR3, as DNA: TGTGCCAGCAGTTTAGGTTTGAGAGAGACCCAGTACTTC. This codes for CASSLGLRETQYF.

A single count supports this clone. The chain links TRBV9 to TRBJ2-1; 8 nucleotides align to TRBD2. V gave up 4 bases and J gave up 6 bases; unmatched junction bases: 6. The CDR3 is 14 residues long. Germline values: CDR1 SGDLS, CDR2 YYNGEE. The CDR3 loop is CASSSHGGGNEQFF. Here the CDR3 DNA reads TGTGCCAGCAGCTCCCACGGGGGGGGCAATGAGCAGTTCTTC.

This clone came up a few times. The chain links TRBV5-6 to TRBJ2-2; no clear D gene. V dropped 0 bases and J dropped 2 bases, with 8 bases sitting between them. The CDR3 extends over 15 amino acids. Germline V gene sequence: CDR1 SGHDT, CDR2 YYEEEE. CDR3 loop: CASSLGRLNTGELFF. CDR3 sequence (DNA): TGTGCCAGCAGCTTGGGCAGACTTAACACCGGGGAGCTGTTTTTT.

The chain links TRBV24-1 to TRBJ2-7; 10 nucleotides line up with TRBD1. There are 17 residues in the CDR3. Germline V gives CDR1 KGHDR, CDR2 SFDVKD. J gave up 2 bases and V 2 bases, and 8 bases lay outside the gene matches. The CDR3 sequence: CATSDSPGQGSTYEQYF. CDR3 sequence (DNA): TGTGCCACCAGTGATTCTCCGGGACAGGGGTCAACCTACGAGCAGTACTTC.

The chain carries TRBV7-2 and TRBJ2-1, with D possibly being TRBD2 (6 bases). The CDR3 is 15 residues long. Germline V gives CDR1 SGHTA, CDR2 FQGNSA. V was clipped by 5 bases and J by 4 bases, with 15 bases between them. The CDR3 region has the DNA TGTGCCAGCAGCCCAGAGGCGGGACCTTACAATGAGCAGTTCTTC. This sequence encodes CASSPEAGPYNEQFF.

This clone occurred once. This chain joins TRBV6-5 and TRBJ1-5; no reliable D call. The CDR3 runs 15 residues. Germline assignment: CDR1 MNHEY and CDR2 SVGAGI. The V end lost 0 bases, the J end lost 6 bases, and 12 bases lay between the germline ends. In DNA, the CDR3 is TGTGCCAGCAGTTACTCGAGAGGGAGGAGTCAGCCCCAGCATTTT. Translating gives CASSYSRGRSQPQHF.

The CDR3 DNA sequence: TGTGCCAGCAGTGACAGGGGGAGTGGGGCCAACGTCCTGACTTTC. It is translated as CASSDRGSGANVLTF. The chain employs TRBV2 and TRBJ2-6; 7 nucleotides match TRBD1. The ends lost 3 bases at V and 3 bases at J; junction bases unmatched: 2. There are 15 residues in the CDR3. The germline gives CDR1 SNHLY, CDR2 FYNNEI. Combining the CDR3 with reference TRBV2 and TRBJ2-6 gives the whole variable domain EPEVTQTPSHQVTQMGQEVILRCVPISNHLYFYWYRQILGQKVEFLVSFYNNEISEKSEIFDDQFSVERPDGSNFTLKIRSTKLEDSAMYFCASSDRGSGANVLTFGAGSRLTVL.

The CDR3 loop is CASSLGPDNEQYF. The CDR3 DNA reads as TGTGCCAGCAGCTTGGGTCCGGACAACGAGCAGTACTTC. J is TRBJ2-7 and V is TRBV5-5; TRBD1 might be the D (5 bases). V was clipped by 0 bases and J by 5 bases, with 9 bases between them. Per germline, CDR1 SGHKS and CDR2 YYEKEE (reference sequence). The CDR3 totals 13 residues. The full variable domain, completed using reference TRBV5-5 and TRBJ2-7, is DAGVTQSPTHLIKTRGQQVTLRCSPISGHKSVSWYQQVLGQGPQFIFQYYEKEERGRGNFPDRFSARQFPNYSSELNVNALLLGDSALYLCASSLGPDNEQYFGPGTRLTVT.

The chain joins TRBV10-3 to TRBJ2-1, with 7 bases matching TRBD1. V gave up 6 bases and J gave up 2 bases; unmatched junction bases: 7. This CDR3 region has 15 residues. Looked up from germline, CDR1 is ENHRY and CDR2 is SYGVKD. CDR3 coding DNA: TGTGCCATCAGCACGACAGGGACAACCTACAATGAGCAGTTCTTC. As protein: CAISTTGTTYNEQFF.

J is TRBJ2-5 and V is TRBV5-1, with a weak D call TRBD1 (5 bases). The germline gives CDR1 SGHRS, CDR2 YFSETQ. Trimming left V 0 bases short and J 2 bases short, with 8 bases between. The CDR3 loop spans 14 amino acids. CDR3 sequence reads: CASSLGAGQETQYF. CDR3 in DNA: TGCGCCAGCAGCTTGGGTGCAGGGCAAGAGACCCAGTACTTC.

The genes are TRBV19 and TRBJ1-5; D perhaps matches TRBD1 (5 bases). The V gene's germline CDR1 is LNHDA and CDR2 SQIVND (reference sequence). The CDR3 sequence is 16 residues long. The V gene lost 3 bases and the J gene lost 3 bases, with 15 bases spanning the gap. The CDR3 is CASSMWQGGFNQPQHF. The CDR3 nucleotides read TGTGCCAGTAGTATGTGGCAGGGAGGCTTCAATCAGCCCCAGCATTTT. The full variable domain, rest sourced from reference TRBV19 and TRBJ1-5, is DGGITQSPKYLFRKEGQNVTLSCEQNLNHDAMYWYRQDPGQGLRLIYYSQIVNDFQKGDIAEGYSVSREKKESFPLTVTSAQKNPTAFYLCASSMWQGGFNQPQHFGDGTRLSIL.

This chain uses TRBV5-5 with TRBJ1-2, with D perhaps TRBD1 (5 bases). Trimming shortened V by 6 bases and J by 0 bases, and 12 bases separated the two germline ends. The CDR3 is 14 residues long. CDR1 and CDR2 (germline): SGHKS, YYEKEE (reference sequence). CDR3 DNA: TGTGCCAGCACCCCAGGGCAGCCTAACTATGGCTACACCTTC. Its protein product is CASTPGQPNYGYTF.

This clone was seen a single time. The V and J genes are TRBV6-5 and TRBJ1-5; a weak D match, TRBD1 (5 bases). The germline V gene has CDR1 MNHEY and CDR2 SVGAGI. V was shortened by 7 bases and J by 7 bases, with 20 bases between the two germline ends. The CDR3 has 15 residues. CDR3 bases: TGTGCCAGCATACCAGGGATAGTTACTTTGCAGCCCCAGCATTTT. It translates to CASIPGIVTLQPQHF.